This note documents a single T cell receptor (beta chain) sequence. What it recognizes is unknown. Deletions cut 2 bases from V and 4 bases from J, with 14 bases between. From germline, CDR1 is MNHEY and CDR2 SVGAGI. The CDR3 extends over 15 amino acids. The sample originates from a study of post-analysis software for immune sequencing data. Study-level results: Controls had lower frequencies than patients of four or five TRBV segments, which included TRBV5-6, TRBV5-1 and TRBV20-1. Batch-matched samples strongly co-clustered by F measure.

Presence of unique molecular identifiers characterized the TCR beta cDNA libraries. TCRdb reprocessed the PCR reads with MiXCR, giving one entry per CDR3 protein. The sample lists 600,000 to 700,000 distinct CDR3 sequences, more than 50% occurring once. The V and J genes are TRBV6-5 and TRBJ2-5, with D perhaps TRBD1 (5 bases). The receptor comes from a girl aged 2 to 10 with multiple sclerosis. Input material: blood. The CDR3 loop reads CASSYTRQSTETQYF. The CDR3 DNA reads as TGTGCCAGCAGTTACACCCGACAGAGTACAGAGACCCAGTACTTC.